This T cell receptor (beta chain) stems from a study of tumor and adjacent non-tumor tissue in lung cancer. About the research overall: There were some 12 adenocarcinoma, a couple of squamous cell carcinoma and 1 small cell lung cancer cases.

Remarks on this clonotype: Germline is not matched at one junction end, which may reflect a read error.

Three rounds of nested PCR, following a modified ARM-PCR protocol, produced the TCRbeta library. TCRdb re-called the multiplex PCR reads with MiXCR, one entry per CDR3 protein. The sample holds tens of thousands of distinct CDR3 sequences, 76% seen once. The template was RNA from unsorted bulk tissue. Distant lung tissue was collected more than 3 cm away from the tumor edge. The length of the CDR3 is 18 residues. Germline V gene data show CDR1 as SGHRS and CDR2 as YFSETQ. The sample taken for sequencing was distant non-tumor lung tissue. This sequence was found in a man between 65 and 79 years old with non-small cell lung cancer. V and J are TRBV5-1 and TRBJ2-5; D assignment may be TRBD1 or TRBD2 (5 bases each). Here the CDR3 reads CAISLLSLGFAGGETQYF. In DNA form, the CDR3 reads TGCGCCATCAGCTTGTTGAGTTTGGGATTTGCTGGGGGAGAGACCCAGTACTTC.